This is a list of T cell receptor beta chains from one sample in a study of T cell responses to AZD1222 COVID-19 vaccine. TCRdb's copy holds only in-frame clones and misses some; the assay was immunoSEQ multiplex PCR. The profile shows over 130,000 clones, around 94% of them singletons. The sample was peripheral blood, taken on day 0 of AZD1222 vaccination. The receptors were sampled from an adult in good health. The CDR3 runs from the conserved cysteine through the conserved F or W. The order of the fields is J gene, D gene, V gene, clone size, CDR3 protein, CDR3 DNA. A D gene is named only where the DNA matches it firmly. Some rows mark clone size as missing; the rest say once, few, many or name a class of expanded clone.

J gene: TRBJ1-2
D gene: .
V gene: TRBV20-1
clone size: .
CDR3 protein: CSASLSGGAYGYTF
CDR3 DNA: TGCAGTGCTAGTCTGTCGGGGGGCGCCTATGGCTACACCTTC

J gene: TRBJ1-5
D gene: .
V gene: TRBV4-1
clone size: .
CDR3 protein: CASSQDGRSWQPQHF
CDR3 DNA: TGCGCCAGCAGCCAAGATGGACGCTCATGGCAGCCCCAGCATTTT

J gene: TRBJ1-2
D gene: .
V gene: TRBV4-1
clone size: .
CDR3 protein: CASSQDGRSYGYTF
CDR3 DNA: TGCGCCAGCAGCCAAGATGGTCGTAGCTATGGCTACACCTTC

J gene: TRBJ1-1
D gene: .
V gene: TRBV18
clone size: .
CDR3 protein: CASSARGATEAFF
CDR3 DNA: TGTGCCAGCTCCGCCCGTGGTGCCACTGAAGCTTTCTTT

J gene: TRBJ1-1
D gene: .
V gene: TRBV6-6
clone size: .
CDR3 protein: CASSRGGLNTEAFF
CDR3 DNA: TGTGCCAGCAGTCGGGGGGGATTGAACACTGAAGCTTTCTTT

J gene: TRBJ2-1
D gene: TRBD2
V gene: TRBV9
clone size: medium-sized
CDR3 protein: CASSPGLAANNEQFF
CDR3 DNA: TGTGCCAGCAGCCCCGGACTAGCGGCTAACAATGAGCAGTTCTTC

J gene: TRBJ2-5
D gene: .
V gene: TRBV5-5
clone size: .
CDR3 protein: CASINNWGGETQYF
CDR3 DNA: TGTGCCAGCATCAATAACTGGGGTGGAGAGACCCAGTACTTC

J gene: TRBJ1-1
D gene: .
V gene: TRBV30
clone size: .
CDR3 protein: CAWSDLGESAFF
CDR3 DNA: TGTGCCTGGAGTGACCTTGGGGAGTCAGCTTTCTTT

J gene: TRBJ2-1
D gene: .
V gene: TRBV27
clone size: .
CDR3 protein: CASSLTSGQPYNEQFF
CDR3 DNA: TGTGCCAGCAGTTTAACGTCCGGACAGCCATACAATGAGCAGTTCTTC

J gene: TRBJ1-4
D gene: TRBD1
V gene: TRBV10-2
clone size: .
CDR3 protein: CASSDLDRENEKLFF
CDR3 DNA: TGCGCCAGCAGTGATTTAGACAGGGAGAATGAAAAACTGTTTTTT

J gene: TRBJ2-6
D gene: .
V gene: TRBV29-1
clone size: .
CDR3 protein: CSVTTSGANVLTF
CDR3 DNA: TGCAGCGTTACAACCTCTGGGGCCAACGTCCTGACTTTC

J gene: TRBJ2-1
D gene: .
V gene: TRBV2
clone size: .
CDR3 protein: CASSEQPGYNEQFF
CDR3 DNA: TGTGCCAGCAGTGAGCAGCCCGGCTACAATGAGCAGTTCTTC